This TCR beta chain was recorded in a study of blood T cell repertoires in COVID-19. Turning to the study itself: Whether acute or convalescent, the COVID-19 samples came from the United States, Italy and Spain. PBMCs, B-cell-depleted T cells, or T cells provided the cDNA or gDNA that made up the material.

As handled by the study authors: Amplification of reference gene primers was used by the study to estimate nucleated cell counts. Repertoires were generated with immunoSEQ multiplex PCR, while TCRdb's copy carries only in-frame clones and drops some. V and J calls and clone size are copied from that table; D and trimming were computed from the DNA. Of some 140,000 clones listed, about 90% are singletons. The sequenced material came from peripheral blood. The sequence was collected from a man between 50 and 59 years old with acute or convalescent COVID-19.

DNA for the CDR3: TGTGCCAGTAGTATAGTCGCGGCACCCAATGAGCAGTTCTTC. This translates into CASSIVAAPNEQFF. This chain links TRBV19 with TRBJ2-1; D uncertain. Germline-derived CDR1 and CDR2 are LNHDA and SQIVND (reference sequence). The CDR3 is 14 residues long. V was cut by 1 base and J by 6 bases, with 10 bases left in between.